A single sample is the source of the 25 T cell receptor beta chains below, sequenced in a study of siplizumab effects on memory and regulatory T cells. Their antigens are not known. The method was immunoSEQ multiplex PCR; TCRdb's version includes in-frame clones alone and lacks a portion of them. Of 9,500 to 10,000 clones listed, around 40% are singletons. Cells from the mixed lymphocyte reaction underwent coculture for over 5 days at 37 degrees C. Specimen: CFSE-low (dividing) CD4+ T cells sorted from an allogeneic mixed lymphocyte reaction. The source is a human donor in good health; the cells came from an allogeneic mixed lymphocyte reaction.

The V call is TRBV5-1, the J call TRBJ2-5; D perhaps matches TRBD1 (6 bases). CDR1 and CDR2 from the germline V gene are SGHRS and YFSETQ. Trimming left V 3 bases short and J 5 bases short, with 17 bases between. The CDR3 length is 15 residues. The CDR3 spells CASSSGHGRVETQYF. As DNA, the CDR3 is TGCGCCAGCAGCTCGGGACACGGAAGAGTGGAGACCCAGTACTTC.

This chain links TRBV5-3 with TRBJ2-5, with D possibly being TRBD1 (6 bases). TRBV5-3 is known as an ORF, though its function is uncertain. Trimming shortened V by 4 bases and J by 0 bases, and 10 bases separated the two germline ends. The CDR3 has 14 residues. CDR3 sequence (DNA): TGTGCCAGAAGCCTCCGGGACAACCAAGAGACCCAGTACTTC. This gives the protein CARSLRDNQETQYF.

This clone has a handful of counts. The CDR3: CASSWTSGSNEQFF. In DNA form, the CDR3 reads TGTGCCAGCAGCTGGACTAGCGGGAGTAATGAGCAGTTCTTC. The rearrangement joins TRBV7-2 to TRBJ2-1; 13 bases are a match to TRBD2. J lost 7 bases, V lost 4 bases, and 1 base had no gene match. Germline V gene sequence: CDR1 SGHTA, CDR2 FQGNSA. The CDR3 has 14 amino acids.

The chain joins TRBV25-1 to TRBJ2-7; 7 nucleotides agree with TRBD2. CDR1 and CDR2 (germline): MGHDK, SYGVNS. CDR3 length: 14 amino acids. Trimming took 3 bases from V and 5 from J; bases not matched to a gene: 7. The CDR3 reads CASSDASGIDEQYF. The CDR3 DNA follows: TGTGCCAGCAGTGACGCAAGCGGGATCGACGAGCAGTACTTC.

By proportion, this clone is medium-sized. The chain employs TRBV7-8 and TRBJ2-1; the match to TRBD2 covers 12 bases. This CDR3 is built from 16 residues. V lost 4 bases and J lost 9; bases outside the gene matches: 10. CDR1 SGHVS and CDR2 FQNEAQ come from the germline V gene. CDR3: CASSSTGASGRAEQFF. In DNA, the CDR3 is TGTGCCAGCAGCTCGACCGGGGCTAGCGGGAGGGCTGAGCAGTTCTTC.

By frequency in the sample, this clone is medium-sized. This rearrangement joins TRBV4-3 to TRBJ2-3; D may be TRBD1 (6 bases). Germline V gene sequence: CDR1 LGHNA, CDR2 YSLEER. The CDR3 sequence is 15 residues long. V shed 4 bases and J shed 0 bases, with 11 bases lying between them. The CDR3 nucleotides are TGCGCCAGCAGCCCCCTAGGACAGAGCACAGATACGCAGTATTTT. This translates into CASSPLGQSTDTQYF.

The chain is built from TRBV7-2 and TRBJ2-7; TRBD2 aligns across 11 bases. This CDR3 has 15 amino acids. V shed 3 bases, J shed 2 bases, and the junction held 3 bases outside the gene matches. Germline CDR1 and CDR2: SGHTA and FQGNSA. CDR3 amino acids: CASSFGSGRAYEQYF. The CDR3 DNA is TGTGCCAGCAGCTTTGGTAGCGGGAGGGCCTACGAGCAGTACTTC. The variable domain in full, with the rest retrieved from reference TRBV7-2 and TRBJ2-7, is GAGVSQSPSNKVTEKGKDVELRCDPISGHTALYWYRQSLGQGLEFLIYFQGNSAPDKSGLPSDRFSAERTGGSVSTLTIQRTQQEDSAVYLCASSFGSGRAYEQYFGPGTRLTVT.

The rearrangement joins TRBV4-2 to TRBJ2-1; D might be TRBD1 or TRBD2, each matching 5 bases. Germline values: CDR1 LGHNA, CDR2 YNFKEQ. The CDR3 is made up of 14 amino acids. The ends were cut back, 0 bases at V and 4 bases at J, with 7 bases in the middle. CDR3 region: CASSQEGVYNEQFF. CDR3 nucleotides: TGTGCCAGCAGCCAAGAGGGGGTTTACAATGAGCAGTTCTTC.

This rearrangement joins TRBV5-1 to TRBJ2-7; 10 bases are a match to TRBD2. The V gene's germline CDR1 is SGHRS and CDR2 YFSETQ. The V and J ends lost 3 bases and 5 bases, in that order; junction bases with no gene match: 5. The CDR3 contains 14 residues. The CDR3: CASSWSGRAHEQYF. Here the CDR3 DNA reads TGCGCCAGCAGCTGGAGCGGGAGGGCCCACGAGCAGTACTTC.

This rearrangement joins TRBV28 to TRBJ1-1, with TRBD1 identical over 9 bases. The CDR3 consists of 13 residues. Germline V gene sequence: CDR1 MDHEN, CDR2 SYDVKM. After removal of 7 bases from V and 1 base from J, the junction contained 1 base not matched to a gene. CDR3 nucleotides: TGTGCCAGCATGGGACAGGGGAACACTGAAGCTTTCTTT. This sequence encodes CASMGQGNTEAFF. The full variable domain, its missing parts supplied by reference TRBV28 and TRBJ1-1, is DVKVTQSSRYLVKRTGEKVFLECVQDMDHENMFWYRQDPGLGLRLIYFSYDVKMKEKGDIPEGYSVSREKKERFSLILESASTNQTSMYLCASMGQGNTEAFFGQGTRLTVV.

This clone was detected only a few times. The chain is built from TRBV18 and TRBJ1-1; TRBD1 agrees at 12 bases. The V gene end was trimmed by 3 bases and the J gene end by 5 bases; junction bases not matched to a gene: 7. The CDR3 runs 16 residues. Germline V gives CDR1 KGHSH, CDR2 LQKENI. Here the CDR3 reads CASSPLGQGALTEAFF. CDR3 sequence (DNA): TGTGCCAGCTCACCTCTGGGACAGGGGGCGTTAACTGAAGCTTTCTTT.

By its share, this clone is medium-sized. The chain joins TRBV4-2 to TRBJ1-3; unclear D gene. The CDR3 covers 14 residues. Trimming pared 3 bases from V and 0 bases from J, leaving 6 bases between. Germline lookup yields CDR1 LGHNA and CDR2 YNFKEQ. CDR3 amino acids: CASSQGSSGNTIYF. The DNA for the CDR3 is TGTGCCAGCAGCCAGGGGAGCTCTGGAAACACCATATATTTT.

A word on this clone: The junction departs from germline at one end; a sequencing error may be responsible. The J gene is TRBJ1-2, the V gene TRBV10-3; D is ambiguous. From germline, CDR1 is ENHRY and CDR2 SYGVKD. The CDR3 spans 11 residues. CDR3 sequence reads: CAIGESLGYTF. The CDR3 bases are TGTGCCATCGGTGAGTCTTTGGGCTACACCTTC.

This clone was counted only a few times. J is TRBJ2-7 and V is TRBV27; D perhaps matches TRBD1 (5 bases). Germline V gene lookup returns CDR1 MNHEY and CDR2 SMNVEV (reference sequence). The CDR3 runs to 16 residues. V shed 5 bases and J shed 3 bases, with 20 bases lying between them. The CDR3 sequence: CASSTGFQGVNYEQYF. The CDR3 nucleotides are TGTGCCAGCAGTACCGGTTTTCAGGGCGTCAACTACGAGCAGTACTTC.

This clone was picked up a small number of times. V is TRBV6-5 and J is TRBJ2-7; 13 bases map to TRBD2. Trimming at V came to 5 bases and at J to 4 bases, leaving 2 bases not matched to a gene. Germline V lookup: CDR1 MNHEY, CDR2 SVGAGI. This CDR3 region has 14 residues. CDR3 DNA: TGTGCCAGCAGTGAGACTAGCGGGAGGTACGAGCAGTACTTC. Protein product: CASSETSGRYEQYF.

By share, this clone ranks as medium-sized. This chain connects TRBV28 to TRBJ2-2; D uncertain. The CDR3 length is 13 residues. The germline V gene has CDR1 MDHEN and CDR2 SYDVKM. Trimming stripped 6 bases from V and 3 bases from J, with 8 bases between. The CDR3 protein is CASRNSDTGELFF. CDR3 nucleotides: TGTGCCAGCAGGAACAGCGACACCGGGGAGCTGTTTTTT. The complete variable domain, with remaining parts taken from reference TRBV28 and TRBJ2-2, reads DVKVTQSSRYLVKRTGEKVFLECVQDMDHENMFWYRQDPGLGLRLIYFSYDVKMKEKGDIPEGYSVSREKKERFSLILESASTNQTSMYLCASRNSDTGELFFGEGSRLTVL.

This clone appeared a few times. CDR3 loop: CASSFTSVGNGYTF. The CDR3 DNA is TGCGCCAGCAGCTTCACATCTGTGGGAAATGGCTACACCTTC. This chain joins TRBV5-1 and TRBJ1-2; D is undetermined. This CDR3 comprises 14 residues. Germline CDR1 is SGHRS and CDR2 is YFSETQ. The V end lost 2 bases, the J end lost 6 bases, and 14 bases lay between the germline ends.

This rearrangement joins TRBV4-2 to TRBJ1-2; TRBD1 might be the D (5 bases). Trimming stripped 1 base from V and 2 bases from J, with 14 bases between. CDR3 length: 16 residues. Germline V gene data show CDR1 as LGHNA and CDR2 as YNFKEQ. The CDR3 loop reads CASSQVSGAGNYGYTF. The CDR3 DNA sequence: TGTGCCAGCAGCCAAGTCTCCGGGGCAGGGAACTATGGCTACACCTTC.

This clone occurred a few times. This chain's CDR3 is CASRGQLLAKNIQYF. The CDR3 DNA follows: TGTGCCAGCAGAGGACAGTTACTAGCCAAAAACATTCAGTACTTC. The J gene is TRBJ2-4, the V gene TRBV4-2; D is perhaps TRBD1 (6 bases). The V and J ends lost 6 bases and 0 bases respectively, with 12 bases between them. Looked up from germline, CDR1 is LGHNA and CDR2 is YNFKEQ. The CDR3 is 15 amino acids.

This clone was seen a few times. The chain employs TRBV7-2 and TRBJ2-7; possibly TRBD2 for D (5 bases). CDR3 size: 15 residues. Trimming took 1 base from V and 0 from J, leaving 10 bases between them. Looked up from germline, CDR1 is SGHTA and CDR2 is FQGNSA. As DNA, the CDR3 is TGTGCCAGCAGCTTAGGTCGGGGTAGCTCCTACGAGCAGTACTTC. Translating gives CASSLGRGSSYEQYF. Using reference TRBV7-2 and TRBJ2-7 for the parts outside the CDR3, the full variable domain is GAGVSQSPSNKVTEKGKDVELRCDPISGHTALYWYRQSLGQGLEFLIYFQGNSAPDKSGLPSDRFSAERTGGSVSTLTIQRTQQEDSAVYLCASSLGRGSSYEQYFGPGTRLTVT.

By sample share, this clone is medium-sized. V and J are TRBV5-1 and TRBJ2-7, with 7 bases aligning to TRBD1. This CDR3 comprises 15 residues. V was clipped by 3 bases and J by 0 bases; unmatched bases: 6. Germline V lookup: CDR1 SGHRS, CDR2 YFSETQ. CDR3 sequence: CASSSDRATSYEQYF. The CDR3 DNA follows: TGCGCCAGCAGCTCAGACAGGGCGACCTCCTACGAGCAGTACTTC.

The table lists this clone with a few counts. V and J are TRBV29-1 and TRBJ1-4; no definite D call. The CDR3 loop spans 12 amino acids. The ends were cut back, 4 bases at V and 7 bases at J, with 10 bases in the middle. Germline lookup yields CDR1 SQVTM and CDR2 ANQGSEA. The CDR3: CSVGTASEKLFF. In nucleotides, the CDR3 is TGCAGCGTTGGGACCGCAAGTGAAAAACTGTTTTTT.

The chain recombines TRBV6-1 with TRBJ1-1, with D perhaps TRBD1 (5 bases). The CDR3 consists of 10 residues. Germline V gives CDR1 MNHNS, CDR2 SASEGT. Between the trimmed V and J ends, which lost 9 bases and 12 bases, there was a span of 14 bases. The CDR3: CASSRGRTFF. CDR3 DNA sequence: TGTGCCAGTTCTCGGGGCCGGACTTTCTTT.

This clone is medium-sized in the sample. The rearrangement links TRBV18 to TRBJ2-1; possibly TRBD2 for D (5 bases). Germline CDR1 reads KGHSH; CDR2 reads LQKENI. The CDR3 has 13 residues. V shed 1 base and J shed 6 bases, with 7 bases lying between them. The DNA for the CDR3 is TGTGCCAGCTCACCACAAGAGGGCAATGAGCAGTTCTTC. This gives the protein CASSPQEGNEQFF. Full variable domain (outside the CDR3, taken from reference TRBV18 and TRBJ2-1): NAGVMQNPRHLVRRRGQEARLRCSPMKGHSHVYWYRQLPEEGLKFMVYLQKENIIDESGMPKERFSAEFPKEGPSILRIQQVVRGDSAAYFCASSPQEGNEQFFGPGTRLTVL.

This clone is labeled as medium-sized. Its ends do not fully match the called genes, so a read error is possible. This chain links TRBV7-9 with TRBJ2-7; D is possibly TRBD2 (8 bases). Germline assignment: CDR1 SEHNR and CDR2 FQNEAQ (reference sequence). The CDR3 loop spans 15 amino acids. This CDR3 reads CASSSAGTSLSQGDF. CDR3 coding DNA: TGTGCCAGCAGCTCCGCGGGGACTAGTCTCTCCCAGGGGGACTTC.